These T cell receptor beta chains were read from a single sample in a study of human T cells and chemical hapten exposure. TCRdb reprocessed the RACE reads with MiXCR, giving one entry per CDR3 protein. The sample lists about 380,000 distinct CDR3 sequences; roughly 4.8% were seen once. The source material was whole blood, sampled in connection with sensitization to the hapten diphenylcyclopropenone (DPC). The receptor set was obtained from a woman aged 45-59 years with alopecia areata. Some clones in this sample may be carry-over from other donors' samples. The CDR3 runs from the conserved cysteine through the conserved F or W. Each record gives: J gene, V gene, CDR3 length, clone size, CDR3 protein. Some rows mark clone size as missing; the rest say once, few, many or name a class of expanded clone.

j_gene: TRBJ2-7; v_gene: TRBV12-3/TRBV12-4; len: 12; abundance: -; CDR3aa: CASSSIIYEQYF
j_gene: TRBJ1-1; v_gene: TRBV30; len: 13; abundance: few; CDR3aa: CAWSPLGNTEAFF
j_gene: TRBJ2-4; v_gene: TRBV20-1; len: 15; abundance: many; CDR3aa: CSARDSPTRENIQYF
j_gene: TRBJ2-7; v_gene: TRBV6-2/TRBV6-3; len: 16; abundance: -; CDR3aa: CASSRGLAPLVYEQYF
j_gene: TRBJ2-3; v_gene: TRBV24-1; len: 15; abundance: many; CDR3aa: CATSVGGTSIDTQYF
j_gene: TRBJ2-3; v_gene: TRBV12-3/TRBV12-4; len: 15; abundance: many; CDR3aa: CASSLDGGATDTQYF
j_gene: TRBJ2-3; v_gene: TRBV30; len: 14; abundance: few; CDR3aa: CAWRRTGRTDTQYF
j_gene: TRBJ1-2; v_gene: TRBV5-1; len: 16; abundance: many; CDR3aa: CASSSSLYRGGNGYTF
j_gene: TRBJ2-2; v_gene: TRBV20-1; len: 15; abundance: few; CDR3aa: CSVRGGLALGGELFF
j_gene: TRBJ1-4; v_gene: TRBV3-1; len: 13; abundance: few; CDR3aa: CASSVLLNEKLFF
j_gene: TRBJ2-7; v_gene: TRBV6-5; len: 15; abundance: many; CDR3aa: CASSPQRKISYEQYF
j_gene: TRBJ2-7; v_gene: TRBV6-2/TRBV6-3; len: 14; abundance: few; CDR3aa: CASSGLAGGYAQYF
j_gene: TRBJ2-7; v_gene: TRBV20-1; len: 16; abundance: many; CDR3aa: CSARDPSGTLGYEQYF
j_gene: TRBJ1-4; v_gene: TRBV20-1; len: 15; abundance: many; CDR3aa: CSARALQETNEKLFF
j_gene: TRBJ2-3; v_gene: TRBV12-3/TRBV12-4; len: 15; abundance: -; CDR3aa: CASRTRGRHTDTQYF
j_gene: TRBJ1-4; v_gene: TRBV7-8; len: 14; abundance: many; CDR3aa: CASSPQGAGEKLFF
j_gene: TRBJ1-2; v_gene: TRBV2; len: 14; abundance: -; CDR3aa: CASSGTGSWSGYTF
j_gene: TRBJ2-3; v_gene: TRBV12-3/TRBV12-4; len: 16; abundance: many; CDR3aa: CASSLSGEESTDTQYF
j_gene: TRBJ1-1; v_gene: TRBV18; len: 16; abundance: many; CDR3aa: CASSPSSGMGNTEAFF
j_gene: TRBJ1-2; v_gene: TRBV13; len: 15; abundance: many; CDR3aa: CASSSTHSIHYGYTF
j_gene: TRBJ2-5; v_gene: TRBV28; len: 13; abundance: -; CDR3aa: CASTWGGGETQYF
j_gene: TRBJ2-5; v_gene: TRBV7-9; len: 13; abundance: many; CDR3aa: CASSFQGRPTQYF
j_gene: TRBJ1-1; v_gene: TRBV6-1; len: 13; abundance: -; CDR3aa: CASSDGGSTEAFF
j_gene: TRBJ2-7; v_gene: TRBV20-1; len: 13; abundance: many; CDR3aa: CSARGPFGDEQYF
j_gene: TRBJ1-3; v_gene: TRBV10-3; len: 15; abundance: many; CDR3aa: CAISEDGTGGNTIYF
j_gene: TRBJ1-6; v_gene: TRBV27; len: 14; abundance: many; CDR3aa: CASSLSGRSSPLHF
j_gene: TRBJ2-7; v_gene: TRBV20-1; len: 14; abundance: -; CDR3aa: CSAKRQGKSYEQYF
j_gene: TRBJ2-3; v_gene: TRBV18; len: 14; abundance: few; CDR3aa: CASSPLREADTQYF
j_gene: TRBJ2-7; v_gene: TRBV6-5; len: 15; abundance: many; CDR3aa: CASTSPGRGDYEQYF
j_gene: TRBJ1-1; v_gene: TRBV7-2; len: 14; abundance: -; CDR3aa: CASSRGQGDTEAFF
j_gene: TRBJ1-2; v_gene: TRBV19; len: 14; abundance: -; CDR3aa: CASSTAGGVYGYTF
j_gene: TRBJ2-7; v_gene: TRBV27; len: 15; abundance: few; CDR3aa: CASSTLSGLGREQYF
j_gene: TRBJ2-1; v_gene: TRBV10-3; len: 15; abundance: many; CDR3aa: CAISEGAGSYNEQFF
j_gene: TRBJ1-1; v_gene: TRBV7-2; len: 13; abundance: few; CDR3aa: CASSIDRGRGAFF
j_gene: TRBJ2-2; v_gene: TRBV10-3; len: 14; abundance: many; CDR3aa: CAIMTETNTGELFF
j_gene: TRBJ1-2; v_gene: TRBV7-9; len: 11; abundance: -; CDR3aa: CASSLAEGYTF
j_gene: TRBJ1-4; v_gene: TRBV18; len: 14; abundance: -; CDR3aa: CASSPGTTNEKLFF
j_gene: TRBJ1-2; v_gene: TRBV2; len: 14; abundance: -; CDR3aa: CASIFSGTVEGYTF
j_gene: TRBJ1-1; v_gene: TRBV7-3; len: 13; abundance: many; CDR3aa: CASSGGSNTEAFF
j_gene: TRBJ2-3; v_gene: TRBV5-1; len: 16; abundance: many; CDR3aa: CASSGYGTASTDTQYF